This TCR beta chain originates from a study of memory CD4+ T cells and cytomegalovirus serostatus. Study as a whole: Healthy Belgian adult donors included under ten CMV-positive and around 25 CMV-negative people. Points from the study as a whole: Suggested: most of the CMV-linked TCR signature lies in CD4+ memory cells. Repertoires predicted CMV serostatus with median bootstrapped AUC of 0.95.

In the case of this clone: What it binds is not known.

Libraries were prepared by immunoSEQ multiplex PCR; TCRdb keeps only in-frame clonotypes and omits some of them. The table has about 80,000 clones, more than 70% seen once. The sort gate was single viable CD3+CD4+CD8-CD45RO+ cells for memory CD4+ T cells. Donors' CMV status reflects serum IgG against pp150, pp28, p38, p52. Material for sequencing was memory CD4+ T cells from blood. The receptor was derived from an adult in good health and CMV-seronegative.

The chain's CDR3 is CASSARQGTPNSPLHF. In DNA form, the CDR3 reads TGTGCCAGCAGCGCCAGACAGGGAACCCCTAATTCACCCCTCCACTTT. The chain has TRBV9 and TRBJ1-6, with 7 bases identical to TRBD1. In germline, CDR1 is SGDLS, CDR2 YYNGEE. V was clipped by 3 bases and J by 6 bases; unmatched bases: 9. The CDR3 length is 16 residues.